This record covers a single T cell receptor beta chain. This clonotype has a count of ten or more. Its antigen is unknown. No base quality information exists; no much larger clone differs at one position. The germline V and J ends show losses of 3 bases and 4 bases respectively, and no gene match explains 5 bases of the junction. The CDR3 starts with the cysteine, ends with the phenylalanine, and has 15 residues. Of all the DNA, just the CDR3 is kept, 45 bases in frame from base 1. CDR1 and CDR2 are drawn from the germline V gene: SGHRS, YFSETQ. Graves' hyperthyroidism was defined as stable when no progression to ophthalmopathy occurred over 18 months of follow-up. Hyperthyroidism patients were aged 18 to 65 years and newly diagnosed, with disease duration of less than 2 months. Exclusion was applied to patients with uncontrolled infections, other autoimmune diseases, pregnancy or lactation. Diagnoses were established on the basis of clinical symptoms, serum thyroxine and TRAb, thyroid ultrasound, and orbital computed tomography. PBMCs were separated from 10 ml of fresh peripheral blood using Ficoll-Paque density gradient centrifugation. Total RNA was extracted using Trizol reagent, and RNA quality was assessed on an Agilent 2100 Bioanalyzer.

The data stem from a study of T cells in Graves' hyperthyroidism and ophthalmopathy (dated by TCRdb to the late 2010s). Background for the entire study: Peripheral blood was collected at initial diagnosis, before any treatment. TCR V-J signatures able to tell the groups apart were searched for in a discovery cohort of 90 to 100 patients, of whom more than 40 had Graves' ophthalmopathy and under 65 had stable Graves' hyperthyroidism. An independent validation cohort of about 20 hyperthyroidism patients and 17 patients who later progressed to ophthalmopathy tested prospective prediction of ophthalmopathy. The roughly 100 discovery patients were randomly divided into training and test sets at a 7:3 ratio. The study also compared thyroid tissue and blood T-cell repertoires from 5 to 7 Graves' hyperthyroidism patients. After sampling, hyperthyroidism patients received methimazole starting at 30 mg daily, and ophthalmopathy patients received high-dose intravenous methylprednisolone. According to the paper, TCR Vbeta CDR3 sequencing was carried out on 120 to 150 peripheral blood samples, which came from around 43 ophthalmopathy, around 74 hyperthyroidism and some 17 progressor patients. Study-wide conclusions, independent of this receptor: During validation, the model predicted progression to ophthalmopathy a median of approximately six months ahead of onset, with just under 71% sensitivity and under 85% specificity. A model built on a 13 V-J signature distinguished ophthalmopathy from stable hyperthyroidism, reaching around 90% sensitivity and under 84% specificity in cross-validation and 80%/75% in testing. Most expanded thyroid clonotypes (frequency above 0.001) were also found in blood, which suggests that blood repertoires may mirror thyroid immune responses. No statistical method was used to set the sample size in advance, and investigators knew the group allocation.

Amplification of TCR beta CDR3 regions was carried out from RNA transcripts. The TCR CDR3 was subjected to a first round of RT-PCR using the HTBI primer set and the Qiagen OneStep RT-PCR kit. A second multiplex PCR round built the libraries, followed by size selection and purification. Sequencing of the libraries was done on an Illumina HiSeq2000 using paired-end 100 bp reads. As for how the authors treated the data: SOAPnuke was used to process the raw data, throwing out any read that contained adapters or uncalled bases, had a mean Phred below 15, or lacked an exact constant-primer or identifier match. High-quality paired reads were merged with COPE v1.2.5, and unique nucleotide sequences were defined as clonotypes. MiTCR v1.1 was used to align clonotypes to the IMGT TRBV, TRBD and TRBJ reference segments. The analysis was restricted to V-J combinations with a frequency above 0.0001, which together covered over 99% of the repertoires. A TCS score was defined as the ratio between F50 (clonal expansion) and ExV (chaos), using BLOSUM62-based TCRdist between CDR3 peptides within each V-J. Welch's t-statistics and random forest reduced several hundred V-J features to 13, which were used in a naive Bayes classifier (R e1071). The public reads were reprocessed in TCRdb via fastp at Q25 and MiXCR, keeping in-frame beta chains. Duplicate CDR3 protein sequences are folded into a single record with the most common DNA and genes. What appears here as the V and J calls and clone size reflects TCRdb's work, not the paper's. The sample profile shows a few hundred thousand distinct CDR3 sequences; around 14% of them were found once. The biggest ten clones account for approximately 7% of the sample.

The sequence links TRBV5-1 to TRBJ2-1; 9 middle bases align to TRBD1. The receptor's source is a woman in her twenties or thirties with Graves' hyperthyroidism. The sequenced sample was blood. The nucleotides are TGCGCCAGCAGCTGGGACAGGGCGGGTTACAATGAGCAGTTCTTC. Its coded protein is CASSWDRAGYNEQFF.